These T cell receptor beta chains were read from a single sample in a study of blood T cell repertoires in COVID-19. Profiling relied on immunoSEQ multiplex PCR, and the TCRdb table lists in-frame clones only, not all of them. The sample carries under 300,000 clones, 80% to 90% recorded once. Sample: peripheral blood. The origin of the receptors is a woman between 65 and 79 years old with COVID-19, enrolled during active disease. Both conserved end residues are part of each CDR3. Each record gives: CDR3 length, V gene, D gene, clone size, J gene, CDR3 protein, CDR3 DNA. A D gene is named only where the DNA matches it firmly. Size values are once, few and many counts, or a class for expanded clones, and some rows have none.

>15|TRBV14|TRBD1|once|TRBJ1-2
CASSRAGQGYYGYTF
TGTGCCAGCAGCCGAGCGGGACAGGGATACTATGGCTACACCTTC
>13|TRBV5-1|-|-|TRBJ1-1
CASSFDRNTEAFF
TGCGCCAGCAGCTTCGACAGAAACACTGAAGCTTTCTTT
>15|TRBV6-6|-|-|TRBJ1-1
CASTSGRAKNTEAFF
TGTGCCAGCACCTCGGGCAGGGCTAAGAACACTGAAGCTTTCTTT
>14|TRBV18|TRBD1|-|TRBJ1-5
CASSPPWDSSSQHF
TGTGCCAGCTCACCCCCATGGGACAGCTCGTCCCAGCATTTT
>14|TRBV11-2|TRBD1|-|TRBJ1-1
CASSAGQGATEAFF
TGTGCCAGCAGCGCAGGACAGGGGGCCACTGAAGCTTTCTTT
>13|TRBV19|TRBD1|-|TRBJ1-1
CASTKDRDTEAFF
TGTGCCAGTACCAAAGACAGGGACACTGAAGCTTTCTTT
>14|TRBV2|-|few|TRBJ1-5
CASSGQGWWQPQHF
TGTGCCAGCAGTGGGCAGGGATGGTGGCAGCCCCAGCATTTT
>14|TRBV18|TRBD1|-|TRBJ1-4
CASSGQGTNEKLFF
TGTGCCAGCTCAGGACAGGGGACTAATGAAAAACTGTTTTTT
>16|TRBV7-9|-|-|TRBJ1-2
CASSWTPGIGDYGYTF
TGTGCCAGCAGCTGGACCCCAGGGATTGGCGACTATGGCTACACCTTC
>14|TRBV2|TRBD1|-|TRBJ1-1
CASSVTGANTEAFF
TGTGCCAGCAGTGTGACAGGGGCCAACACTGAAGCTTTCTTT
>15|TRBV6-5|TRBD1|-|TRBJ1-1
CASSYSGTGNTEAFF
TGTGCCAGCAGTTACTCCGGGACAGGGAACACTGAAGCTTTCTTT
>16|TRBV7-9|TRBD1|-|TRBJ2-7
CASSHSRDRGYYEQYF
TGTGCCAGCAGCCATTCTCGGGACAGGGGTTACTACGAGCAGTACTTC
>13|TRBV9|-|-|TRBJ2-2
CASSVVDLGELFF
TGTGCCAGCAGCGTAGTAGACTTGGGGGAGCTGTTTTTT
>16|TRBV18|TRBD2|once|TRBJ2-1
CASSPSVPAGGDEQFF
TGTGCCAGCTCACCATCGGTCCCAGCGGGGGGGGATGAGCAGTTCTTC
>13|TRBV14|TRBD1|-|TRBJ2-1
CASRRTGYNEQFF
TGTGCCAGCAGACGGACAGGCTACAATGAGCAGTTCTTC
>15|TRBV11-2|-|-|TRBJ1-2
CASSLSFMGQYGYTF
TGTGCCAGCAGCTTATCATTTATGGGGCAATATGGCTACACCTTC
>19|TRBV6-4|-|-|TRBJ1-1
CASSDSRQGPIVKNTEAFF
TGTGCCAGCAGTGACTCGAGGCAGGGGCCGATTGTAAAGAACACTGAAGCTTTCTTT
>13|TRBV5-6|-|-|TRBJ2-3
CASSPGGGDTQYF
TGTGCCAGCAGCCCGGGGGGCGGAGATACGCAGTATTTT
>15|TRBV6-1|-|-|TRBJ2-7
CASSEYEAQAYEQYF
TGTGCCAGCAGTGAATATGAAGCGCAAGCCTACGAGCAGTACTTC
>13|TRBV2|-|-|TRBJ2-1
CASSVARSNEQFF
TGTGCCAGCAGTGTAGCGCGTTCGAATGAGCAGTTCTTC
>12|TRBV3-1/TRBV3-2|-|-|TRBJ1-3
CASSPIGNTIYF
TGTGCCAGCAGCCCTATTGGAAACACCATATATTTT
>16|TRBV14|-|-|TRBJ2-2
CASSPLAAGRPGELFF
TGTGCCAGCAGCCCTCTTGCAGCAGGGAGGCCCGGGGAGCTGTTTTTT
>14|TRBV11-3|-|-|TRBJ1-1
CASSPQSGNTEAFF
TGTGCCAGCAGCCCCCAAAGCGGGAACACTGAAGCTTTCTTT
>13|TRBV7-9|-|-|TRBJ2-7
CASSLGGVYEQYF
TGTGCCAGCAGCTTAGGGGGGGTCTACGAGCAGTACTTC
>13|TRBV27|-|-|TRBJ2-7
CASCRGGCDEQYF
TGTGCCAGCTGTAGGGGGGGATGTGACGAGCAGTACTTC
>14|TRBV5-4|TRBD1|-|TRBJ2-6
CASSQTGEGNVLTF
TGTGCCAGCAGCCAGACAGGGGAAGGCAACGTCCTGACTTTC
>13|TRBV5-1|-|-|TRBJ2-1
CASSYGQNNEQFF
TGCGCCAGCAGCTACGGACAGAACAATGAGCAGTTCTTC
>15|TRBV2|TRBD1|few|TRBJ1-6
CASSRDRGSGSPLHF
TGTGCCAGCAGTAGGGACAGGGGGTCAGGTTCACCCCTCCACTTT
>14|TRBV14|-|once|TRBJ2-5
CASSILGGQETQYF
TGTGCCAGCAGCATACTTGGGGGGCAAGAGACCCAGTACTTC
>14|TRBV29-1|-|-|TRBJ1-2
CSAIDGLTNYGYTF
TGCAGCGCCATTGACGGACTAACTAACTATGGCTACACCTTC